This T cell receptor beta chain derives from a study of monozygotic twins with inflammatory bowel disease. Study-wide findings and caveats: Relative clonotype sharing with others was diminished in IBD patients versus healthy twins, particularly with disease activity.

Both the TCRalpha cDNA and the TCRbeta cDNA were taken through two nested PCRs, lasting roughly 16 and 10 cycles. TCRdb re-called the 5' RACE reads; every CDR3 protein appears as one record, without DNA. The sample includes 310,000 or so distinct CDR3 sequences. This CDR3 region has 13 residues. Germline lookup yields CDR1 DFQATT and CDR2 SNEGSKA (reference sequence). Worth noting for this clonotype: No antigen is known for it.

This TCR was sampled from a human donor with ulcerative colitis or Crohn's disease, or a healthy co-twin of an affected twin (not recorded which). The sequenced sample was blood. The chain has TRBV20-1 and TRBJ1-2. The CDR3 is CSASEGWPYGYTF.